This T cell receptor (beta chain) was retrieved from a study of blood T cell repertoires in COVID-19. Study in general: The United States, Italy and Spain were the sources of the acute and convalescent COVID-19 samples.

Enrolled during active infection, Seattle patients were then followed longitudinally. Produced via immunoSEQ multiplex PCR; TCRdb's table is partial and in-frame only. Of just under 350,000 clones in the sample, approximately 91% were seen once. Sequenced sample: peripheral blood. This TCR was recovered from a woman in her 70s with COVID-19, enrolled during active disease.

CDR3 in DNA: TGTGCCGTCCGAACCGGGACAGGGTCCCCTGAAGCTTTCTTT. Translating it yields CAVRTGTGSPEAFF. The chain joins TRBV2 to TRBJ1-1, with TRBD1 identical over 9 bases. The CDR3 totals 14 residues. Germline V gene lookup returns CDR1 SNHLY and CDR2 FYNNEI. V was pared by 11 bases and J by 6 bases, with 13 bases of the junction left unmatched.